Sequencing of this TCR beta chain was carried out in a study of cytomegalovirus exposure and HLA in healthy donors. This clone came up once. Antigen: not known. The method was immunoSEQ multiplex PCR; TCRdb's version includes in-frame clones alone and lacks a portion of them. The table has 150,000 to 200,000 clones, over 85% seen once. Overall study findings and caveats: First-cohort TCR clusters tended to co-occur in the roughly 130 validation repertoires, a later analysis found. Under in vitro conditions, three CMV-associated chains were confirmed as specific for CMV antigens.

This CDR3 comprises 14 residues. Germline values: CDR1 SGHRS, CDR2 YFSETQ. The V and J ends lost 1 base and 5 bases, in that order; junction bases with no gene match: 5. The V gene is TRBV5-1, the J gene TRBJ2-7, with 8 bases that match TRBD2. The sequenced sample was PBMCs. The TCR originated in a young man in good health and CMV-seropositive. CDR3 region: CASSLWREDNEQYF. CDR3 in DNA: TGCGCCAGCAGCTTGTGGCGGGAGGATAACGAGCAGTACTTC.